These T cell receptor beta chains were read from a single sample in a study of T cells after yellow fever vaccination. TCRdb re-analysed the 5' RACE reads in MiXCR, keeping a single row per CDR3 protein. The sample carries about 50,000 distinct CDR3 sequences, around 5.4% recorded once. This material consisted of PBMCs, either bulk or a sorted T-cell subset (CD4+, CD8+, memory, or dextramer-sorted; not recorded which), taken on the day of the yellow fever booster vaccination. The receptors were sampled from a man aged 18 to 30 who received the YFV17D yellow fever vaccine. CDR3s leave out the opening cysteine and the closing phenylalanine or tryptophan. Clone size is shown for a subset of rows, as once, few, many or a class of expanded clone.

SALQSGAADTQY	TRBJ2-3	TRBV20-1	many
ASNHRGWSPLH	TRBJ1-6	TRBV12-3/TRBV12-4	-
ASSSSMNTEAF	TRBJ1-1	TRBV7-9	few
ASSPYRGRVSGETQY	TRBJ2-5	TRBV12-3/TRBV12-4	few
ASSSRTANTGELF	TRBJ2-2	TRBV7-9	few
ASSQDRTGGNNEQF	TRBJ2-1	TRBV4-3	few
ASSVGWQSTGELF	TRBJ2-2	TRBV9	few
ASMKGTGGTDTQY	TRBJ2-3	TRBV12-3/TRBV12-4	many
ASSWRGNNEQF	TRBJ2-1	TRBV7-9	-
ASSLRSGAGANQETQY	TRBJ2-5	TRBV7-3	few
ASSYMQGRYISYEQY	TRBJ2-7	TRBV6-2/TRBV6-3	-
ASSLLVLRGTTSTDTQY	TRBJ2-3	TRBV5-1	-
ASSLASTGIRNTIY	TRBJ1-3	TRBV7-6	few
AGGAGGPGLGTQY	TRBJ2-3	TRBV4-3	-
SVQSTVSYEQY	TRBJ2-7	TRBV29-1	few
SARLAGEGDTQY	TRBJ2-3	TRBV20-1	many